One sample yielded the 9 T cell receptor beta chains listed below, sequenced in a study of somatic mutations in cytotoxic T cells in rheumatoid arthritis. Profiled with immunoSEQ multiplex PCR; TCRdb holds only in-frame clones, not every one. The sample carries under 9,500 clones, over 75% recorded once. Sequences were obtained from CD8+ T cells sorted from blood. The receptors come from a woman aged 70-85 years with rheumatoid arthritis.

J is TRBJ1-5 and V is TRBV2; 10 bases are shared with TRBD1. V lost 6 bases to trimming and J lost 0 bases; unmatched junction nucleotides: 8. CDR3 length: 17 residues. Germline CDR1 is SNHLY and CDR2 is FYNNEI. The CDR3 is CASSGQGDEYSNQPQHF. The CDR3 DNA is TGTGCCAGCAGCGGACAGGGGGACGAATATAGCAATCAGCCCCAGCATTTT.

The chain carries TRBV5-6 and TRBJ2-5, with D tentatively TRBD2 (6 bases). Trimming took off 5 bases at V and 5 bases at J, with 10 bases between the two ends. The CDR3 spans 12 residues. Germline values: CDR1 SGHDT, CDR2 YYEEEE. CDR3 sequence reads: CASSREQETQYF. The DNA for the CDR3 is TGTGCCAGCAGTCGGGAGCAGGAGACCCAGTACTTC.

This chain uses TRBV5-1 with TRBJ2-2; 7 nucleotides agree with TRBD1. Germline assignment: CDR1 SGHRS and CDR2 YFSETQ. With V trimmed by 5 bases and J by 5 bases, 0 bases remained unmatched. This CDR3 region has 12 residues. The CDR3 protein is CASRTGTGELFF. DNA of the CDR3: TGCGCCAGCAGGACAGGGACCGGGGAGCTGTTTTTT.

This clone was found a few times. The chain carries TRBV2 and TRBJ2-3, with D possibly TRBD2 on 6 matching bases. CDR3 length: 17 amino acids. Looked up from germline, CDR1 is SNHLY and CDR2 is FYNNEI. V lost 8 bases, J lost 0 bases, and 21 bases lay in between. CDR3 region: CASGGEDLPSSTDTQYF. The CDR3 DNA sequence: TGTGCCAGCGGTGGGGAGGACTTACCCTCTAGCACAGATACGCAGTATTTT.

The chain joins TRBV6-5 to TRBJ2-7; 7 bases fit TRBD2. This CDR3 region has 12 residues. Trimming at V came to 4 bases and at J to 4 bases, leaving 1 base not matched to a gene. Germline CDR1 is MNHEY and CDR2 is SVGAGI. CDR3 sequence reads: CASSSSGYEQYF. DNA for the CDR3: TGTGCCAGCAGTTCTAGCGGTTACGAGCAGTACTTC.

The chain joins TRBV15 to TRBJ2-7, with TRBD1 matching over 11 bases. The J segment lost 3 bases and the V segment lost 5 bases, leaving 3 bases of the junction unmatched. The germline V gene encodes CDR1 LNHNV and CDR2 YYDKDF (reference sequence). The CDR3 sequence is 14 residues long. The CDR3: CATSPGTGGYEQYF. In nucleotides, the CDR3 is TGTGCCACCAGCCCCGGGACAGGGGGCTACGAGCAGTACTTC.

The V and J genes are TRBV9 and TRBJ1-1; D possibly corresponds to TRBD1 (5 bases). V lost 0 bases to trimming and J lost 0 bases, with 12 bases between them. The V gene's germline CDR1 is SGDLS and CDR2 YYNGEE. This CDR3 has 16 residues. The CDR3 coding sequence is TGTGCCAGCAGCGTAGGCGGGGGGGGTATGAACACTGAAGCTTTCTTT. Protein sequence: CASSVGGGGMNTEAFF.

The rearrangement uses TRBV7-4 and TRBJ2-2; 11 bases match TRBD2. CDR3 length equals 17 residues. V trimming: 1 base; J trimming: 7 bases; junction bases outside the gene matches: 8. CDR1 and CDR2 (germline): SGHVT, SQSDAQ. The CDR3, as DNA: TGTGCCAGCAGCTTAGGTCTTAGCGGGAGGGAGGGCGGGGAGCTGTTTTTT. Its protein is CASSLGLSGREGGELFF.

The chain carries TRBV27 and TRBJ2-1; 11 bases are a match to TRBD2. The CDR3 spans 14 residues. V lost 3 bases and J lost 9; bases outside the gene matches: 4. The germline V gene encodes CDR1 MNHEY and CDR2 SMNVEV (reference sequence). The CDR3 DNA follows: TGTGCCAGCAGTTTTGGGACTAGCGGATTTGAGCAGTTCTTC. This encodes CASSFGTSGFEQFF.